Shown below are 20 T cell receptor beta chains from a single sample sequenced in a study of metastatic and nonmetastatic thyroid tumors. The entire patient cohort was treatment-naive prior to thyroid surgery. TCRdb reprocessed the PCR reads via MiXCR. The table includes over 15,000 clones, about a quarter detected once. Sequenced: tumor tissue. The receptors here all came from a female donor with papillary thyroid cancer or a benign thyroid nodule (not recorded which). Some clones in this sample may be carry-over from other donors' samples.

This clone was detected ten times or more. The chain recombines TRBV2 with TRBJ2-7; TRBD2 agrees at 8 bases. The J segment lost 4 bases and the V segment lost 4 bases, leaving 0 bases of the junction unmatched. The CDR3 contains 12 residues. Germline-derived CDR1 and CDR2 are SNHLY and FYNNEI. The CDR3 here is CASSGLAYEQYF. In nucleotides, the CDR3 is TGTGCCAGCAGTGGACTAGCGTACGAGCAGTACTTC.

In this sample, this clone is medium-sized. The chain is built from TRBV6-1 and TRBJ2-3; no reliable D call. Trimming shortened V by 6 bases and J by 0 bases, and 13 bases separated the two germline ends. Germline-derived CDR1 and CDR2 are MNHNS and SASEGT. The CDR3 totals 15 residues. The CDR3 here is CASSLAPDSTDTQYF. DNA for the CDR3: TGTGCCAGCAGCTTAGCCCCTGACAGCACAGATACGCAGTATTTT.

This sequence joins TRBV9 and TRBJ2-3, with D unclear. V dropped 0 bases and J dropped 0 bases, with 5 bases sitting between them. The CDR3 runs to 14 residues. CDR1 and CDR2 (germline): SGDLS, YYNGEE. CDR3 loop: CASSVEASTDTQYF. CDR3 nucleotides: TGTGCCAGCAGCGTAGAGGCTAGCACAGATACGCAGTATTTT.

The V and J genes are TRBV7-9 and TRBJ2-7; TRBD2 matches at 11 bases. Germline CDR1 and CDR2: SEHNR and FQNEAQ (reference sequence). V shed 6 bases and J 2 bases; nucleotides not matched to a gene: 6. This CDR3 is 15 amino acids long. The CDR3 is CASSLSSGRTYEQYF. The CDR3 DNA sequence: TGTGCCAGCAGTCTTTCTAGCGGGAGGACCTACGAGCAGTACTTC.

The chain employs TRBV30 and TRBJ1-2; 9 nucleotides match TRBD1. The J segment lost 4 bases and the V segment lost 3 bases, leaving 15 bases of the junction unmatched. The CDR3 covers 17 residues. Germline V gene data show CDR1 as GTSNPN and CDR2 as SVGIG (reference sequence). The CDR3: CAWRGYPTRTGAYGYTF. CDR3 coding DNA: TGTGCCTGGAGGGGATACCCTACACGGACAGGGGCCTATGGCTACACCTTC.

This clone occurred many times. This chain connects TRBV6-1 to TRBJ1-1, with 8 bases matching TRBD1. Germline V gives CDR1 MNHNS, CDR2 SASEGT. The CDR3 is 14 residues long. Trimming cost V 7 bases and J 3 bases; bases outside gene matches: 7. Written as DNA, the CDR3 is TGTGCCAGCAAGACAGGGGCGGGGGACACTGAAGCTTTCTTT. This translates into CASKTGAGDTEAFF.

The chain combines TRBV5-1 with TRBJ2-5; D is unclear. The ends were cut back, 1 base at V and 2 bases at J, with 6 bases in the middle. Germline V lookup: CDR1 SGHRS, CDR2 YFSETQ. This CDR3 has 13 residues. The CDR3 nucleotides are TGCGCCAGCAGCTTGTGGGTACAAGAGACCCAGTACTTC. It is translated as CASSLWVQETQYF.

Of note for this clone: A much larger clone lies a single base off, so this may be a read error. Other DNA sequences in the sample encode the same CDR3. V is TRBV5-6 and J is TRBJ2-1; the D gene is possibly TRBD1 (6 bases). Trimming took 4 bases from V and 6 from J, leaving 17 bases between them. Per germline, CDR1 SGHDT and CDR2 YYEEEE. The CDR3 contains 15 residues. The CDR3 coding sequence is TGTGCCAGCAGCAAGGGACACCCACTTGGCAATGAGCAGTTCTTC. It specifies CASSKGHPLGNEQFF.

The chain combines TRBV11-2 with TRBJ2-7; D not certain. Germline CDR1 reads SGHAT; CDR2 reads FQNNGV. The CDR3 spans 12 residues. Trimming cost V 4 bases and J 9 bases, with 13 bases left between them. The chain's CDR3 is CASSSSWNGQYF. In nucleotides, the CDR3 is TGTGCCAGCAGCTCCTCGTGGAACGGGCAGTACTTC. The variable domain in full, completed from reference TRBV11-2 and TRBJ2-7, reads EAGVAQSPRYKIIEKRQSVAFWCNPISGHATLYWYQQILGQGPKLLIQFQNNGVVDDSQLPKDRFSAERLKGVDSTLKIQPAKLEDSAVYLCASSSSWNGQYFGPGTRLTVT.

This clone has ten or more counts. The chain employs TRBV10-3 and TRBJ2-7; the D gene is possibly TRBD1 (5 bases). Germline assignment: CDR1 ENHRY and CDR2 SYGVKD. The germline V and J ends were trimmed by 6 bases and 4 bases, with 10 bases remaining between them. The CDR3 is 12 amino acids. The CDR3 sequence is CAIRGDSYEQYF. The CDR3 nucleotides are TGTGCCATCAGAGGGGATTCGTACGAGCAGTACTTC.

This clone was observed at least ten times. This chain joins TRBV30 and TRBJ1-1; TRBD1 is a possible D gene (5 bases). Trimming shortened V by 3 bases and J by 0 bases, and 11 bases separated the two germline ends. This CDR3 spans 14 amino acids. CDR1 is GTSNPN, CDR2 SVGIG, per germline (reference sequence). The CDR3 is CAWRLKTVNTEAFF. DNA for the CDR3: TGTGCCTGGAGGCTAAAGACAGTGAACACTGAAGCTTTCTTT.

This clone has a single count. The junction differs from germline at one of its ends, possibly a read error. The chain couples TRBV3-1 to TRBJ1-2; D call uncertain. The CDR3 extends over 14 amino acids. Germline CDR1 reads LGHDT; CDR2 reads YNNKEL (reference sequence). The CDR3 region is CVSSQESASCGYTF. CDR3 sequence (DNA): TGTGTCAGCAGCCAAGAGTCCGCAAGCTGTGGCTACACCTTC.

This clone came up many times. The chain recombines TRBV20-1 with TRBJ2-3; maybe TRBD2 (6 bases). Trimming left V 5 bases short and J 0 bases short, with 12 bases between. Germline V gives CDR1 DFQATT, CDR2 SNEGSKA (reference sequence). This CDR3 region has 14 residues. As DNA, the CDR3 is TGCAGTGCTTCAGCGGGCCCCAGCACAGATACGCAGTATTTT. The encoded protein is CSASAGPSTDTQYF.

The sample holds many counts of this clone. The chain joins TRBV5-1 to TRBJ2-7; possibly TRBD1 for D (6 bases). V shed 4 bases and J shed 4 bases, with 12 bases lying between them. Germline V CDR1 and CDR2: SGHRS, YFSETQ. The CDR3 is 13 residues long. DNA of the CDR3: TGCGCCAGCAGCCGGGACACGCGTTACGAGCAGTACTTC. It yields the protein CASSRDTRYEQYF. Drawing the rest from reference TRBV5-1 and TRBJ2-7, the complete variable domain is KAGVTQTPRYLIKTRGQQVTLSCSPISGHRSVSWYQQTPGQGLQFLFEYFSETQRNKGNFPGRFSGRQFSNSRSEMNVSTLELGDSALYLCASSRDTRYEQYFGPGTRLTVT.

This clone turned up a few times. The chain carries TRBV6-2 or TRBV6-3 and TRBJ2-7, with D perhaps TRBD1 (6 bases). Germline CDR1 is MNHEY and CDR2 is SVGEGT. This CDR3 contains 17 residues. V lost 10 bases and J 2 bases, leaving 27 bases between the germline ends. The CDR3 bases are TGTGCCAACAGCAACCTCCTAATCGAGGGGGTTCCCTACGAGCAGTACTTC. It specifies CANSNLLIEGVPYEQYF.

This clone was counted many times. At one end, the junction sequence differs from germline, possibly due to a read error. In the same sample, other DNA sequences code for this CDR3. The rearrangement links TRBV20-1 to TRBJ1-2; D call uncertain. Germline V lookup: CDR1 DFQATT, CDR2 SNEGSKA (reference sequence). The CDR3 spans 14 residues. The CDR3 here is CSAPGEGGNYGYTF. Here the CDR3 DNA reads TGCAGTGCACCTGGGGAGGGAGGTAACTATGGCTACACCTTT.

V and J are TRBV7-2 and TRBJ1-2; TRBD1 matches 9 bases. J lost 8 bases, V lost 5 bases, and 12 bases had no gene match. The CDR3 length is 15 residues. Germline V gives CDR1 SGHTA, CDR2 FQGNSA. CDR3 nucleotide sequence: TGTGCCAGCAGCCCAACCGCGGGACAGGGCTACGGCTACACCTTC. Residues: CASSPTAGQGYGYTF.

This clone was seen more than once but under ten times. The chain links TRBV28 to TRBJ2-7; D is unresolved. The germline V gene encodes CDR1 MDHEN and CDR2 SYDVKM. The CDR3 length is 13 residues. The ends were cut back, 6 bases at V and 7 bases at J, with 16 bases in the middle. CDR3 sequence reads: CASSPEISSEQYF. CDR3 bases: TGTGCCAGCAGCCCCGAGATCTCTTCGGAGCAGTACTTC.

This clone is termed medium-sized (0.01 to 0.1%). The CDR3 DNA sequence: TGTGCCTGGAGTCTGAGTGGGGCAGCTTATAATTCACCCCTCCACTTT. Translated, it gives CAWSLSGAAYNSPLHF. This chain links TRBV30 with TRBJ1-6; perhaps TRBD1 as D (5 bases). V was shortened by 2 bases and J by 4 bases, with 15 bases between the two germline ends. Per germline, CDR1 GTSNPN and CDR2 SVGIG (reference sequence). The CDR3 spans 16 residues.

In this sample, this clone turned up once. One end of the junction fails to match germline, which may point to a read error. J is TRBJ2-3 and V is TRBV6-1; D is unclear. The V gene's germline CDR1 is MNHNS and CDR2 SASEGT. This CDR3 contains 15 residues. The CDR3, as DNA: TGTGCCAGCAGTCTCCTGGCCCCTCTCACAAATACGCAGTATTTT. This translates into CASSLLAPLTNTQYF.